The 32 T cell receptor beta chains in this list originate from one sample, sequenced in a study of cytomegalovirus exposure and HLA in healthy donors. Amplification used 60 Vbeta primers and 13 Jbeta primers. The data were produced by immunoSEQ multiplex PCR, yet TCRdb's version contains in-frame clones alone and is incomplete. Of under 50,000 clones in the sample, around 90% are singletons; the top ten hold around 8%. The sample was PBMCs. These receptors came from a woman between 40 and 55 years old in good health and CMV-seropositive.

CDR3 loop: CASSVDREGGYTF. The CDR3 coding sequence is TGTGCCAGCAGTGTGGACAGGGAGGGTGGCTACACCTTC. This chain uses TRBV6-5 with TRBJ1-2; 8 nucleotides match TRBD1. The germline gives CDR1 MNHEY, CDR2 SVGAGI. This CDR3 is 13 amino acids long. Trimming at V came to 5 bases and at J to 7 bases, leaving 6 bases not matched to a gene.

CDR3 amino acids: CSVGGTGVNTEAFF. The CDR3, as DNA: TGCAGCGTTGGTGGGACAGGTGTGAACACTGAAGCTTTCTTT. The chain uses TRBV29-1 and TRBJ1-1, with 8 bases identical to TRBD1. Germline values: CDR1 SQVTM, CDR2 ANQGSEA. Trimming removed 4 bases from V and 0 bases from J; junction bases left unmatched: 4. The length of the CDR3 is 14 residues.

This chain connects TRBV14 to TRBJ2-3, with 7 bases identical to TRBD2. The germline V gene encodes CDR1 SGHDN and CDR2 FVKESK. The CDR3 consists of 16 residues. With 0 bases clipped from V and 6 bases from J, the junction kept 9 bases outside the gene matches. For the CDR3, the DNA is TGTGCCAGCAGCCAAGATCCGGGACTACTTTCCGATACGCAGTATTTT. It translates to CASSQDPGLLSDTQYF.

The V and J genes are TRBV28 and TRBJ1-6; D not resolved. This CDR3 is 15 amino acids long. V shed 4 bases and J shed 7 bases, with 14 bases lying between them. Per the germline V gene, CDR1 is MDHEN and CDR2 is SYDVKM. This CDR3 is CASSSHSGLNSPLHF. CDR3 sequence (DNA): TGTGCCAGCAGTTCACACTCAGGCTTAAATTCACCCCTCCACTTT.

The rearrangement links TRBV30 to TRBJ2-5, with TRBD1 matching 8 bases. Germline V CDR1 and CDR2: GTSNPN, SVGIG (reference sequence). V lost 7 bases and J lost 4; bases outside the gene matches: 8. The CDR3 has 13 residues. The CDR3 protein is CASTGVKGETQYF. Written as DNA, the CDR3 is TGTGCCTCGACAGGGGTGAAGGGAGAGACCCAGTACTTC.

The rearrangement links TRBV19 to TRBJ2-2; TRBD1 matches at 9 bases. This CDR3 is 13 amino acids long. Germline CDR1 reads LNHDA; CDR2 reads SQIVND (reference sequence). With V trimmed by 6 bases and J by 5 bases, 1 base remained unmatched. The CDR3 DNA sequence: TGTGCCAGTAGGGGGACAGGGACCGGGGAGCTGTTTTTT. Protein product: CASRGTGTGELFF.

The J gene is TRBJ2-1, the V gene TRBV6-1, with D maybe TRBD2 (6 bases). There are 14 residues in the CDR3. V dropped 10 bases and J dropped 0 bases, with 13 bases sitting between them. In germline, CDR1 is MNHNS, CDR2 SASEGT. CDR3 nucleotide sequence: TGTGCCAATTCGGACGGGGGCTCCTACAATGAGCAGTTCTTC. Translation gives CANSDGGSYNEQFF.

The chain employs TRBV5-6 and TRBJ2-1; D remains unclear. The CDR3 has 12 amino acids. Trimming pared 0 bases from V and 9 bases from J, leaving 7 bases between. Germline V gene data show CDR1 as SGHDT and CDR2 as YYEEEE. Here the CDR3 DNA reads TGTGCCAGCAGCTTGGGCAGGCCTGAGCAGTTCTTC. Its translation is CASSLGRPEQFF.

This clone was recorded only once. The chain employs TRBV18 and TRBJ1-4; 7 bases line up with TRBD1. Germline loops: CDR1 KGHSH, CDR2 LQKENI. J gave up 7 bases and V 1 base, and 12 bases lay outside the gene matches. This CDR3 is built from 17 residues. The CDR3 loop reads CASSPRTIQGLGEKLFF. The DNA of the CDR3 is TGTGCCAGCTCACCACGGACGATACAGGGGTTAGGTGAAAAACTGTTTTTT.

As regards this clone: An end of the junction does not agree with germline; a read error may underlie this. This chain joins TRBV28 and TRBJ1-1, with D perhaps matching TRBD1 (5 bases). The CDR3 extends over 12 amino acids. The germline V gene encodes CDR1 MDHEN and CDR2 SYDVKM. CDR3 loop: CASSLLGEDGRF. The CDR3 coding sequence is TGTGCCAGCAGTTTATTGGGGGAGGACGGGCGCTTT.

This chain connects TRBV28 to TRBJ2-1; 9 nucleotides align to TRBD1. J lost 0 bases, V lost 5 bases, and 5 bases had no gene match. This CDR3 is built from 16 residues. CDR1 is MDHEN, CDR2 SYDVKM, per germline. Here the CDR3 DNA reads TGTGCCAGCAGTCCTCCGGGACAGGGCTCCTACAATGAGCAGTTCTTC. This encodes CASSPPGQGSYNEQFF.

This chain joins TRBV5-5 and TRBJ2-5; 14 positions agree with TRBD2. The CDR3 spans 15 residues. J gave up 5 bases and V 4 bases, and 4 bases lay outside the gene matches. Germline-derived CDR1 and CDR2 are SGHKS and YYEKEE (reference sequence). CDR3 nucleotide sequence: TGTGCCAGCAGCGCTGGGACTAGCGGGGGTGAGACCCAGTACTTC. Its protein is CASSAGTSGGETQYF.

The gene calls are TRBV7-2 and TRBJ1-6; unclear D gene. Germline loops: CDR1 SGHTA, CDR2 FQGNSA. This CDR3 has 15 residues. V was clipped by 5 bases and J by 10 bases, with 18 bases between them. The CDR3 region has the DNA TGTGCCAGCAGCGCTAAGACGGGTACTAACTCACCCCTCCACTTT. This encodes CASSAKTGTNSPLHF.

V usage is TRBV15 and J usage is TRBJ2-1; D is unresolved. The length of the CDR3 is 13 residues. The germline CDR1 and CDR2 sequences are LNHNV and YYDKDF (reference sequence). V lost 1 base to trimming and J lost 5 bases, with 6 bases between them. CDR3 sequence: CATSRVDNNEQFF. CDR3 bases: TGTGCCACCAGCAGAGTCGACAACAATGAGCAGTTCTTC. Full variable domain (remainder filled in from reference TRBV15 and TRBJ2-1): DAMVIQNPRYQVTQFGKPVTLSCSQTLNHNVMYWYQQKSSQAPKLLFHYYDKDFNNEADTPDNFQSRRPNTSFCFLDIRSPGLGDTAMYLCATSRVDNNEQFFGPGTRLTVL.

This chain uses TRBV4-1 with TRBJ2-5; the match to TRBD2 covers 13 bases. The V and J ends lost 10 bases and 13 bases, in that order; junction bases with no gene match: 12. The CDR3 is made up of 13 amino acids. Per the germline V gene, CDR1 is MGHRA and CDR2 is YSYEKL. The CDR3, as DNA: TGCGCCACTGCCCCGGGACTAGCGGGAACTCGGTACTTC. It translates to CATAPGLAGTRYF.

V is TRBV29-1 and J is TRBJ2-7, with a possible D match to TRBD1 (5 bases). V lost 5 bases, J lost 2 bases, and 13 bases lay in between. The CDR3 sequence is 13 residues long. Germline loops: CDR1 SQVTM, CDR2 ANQGSEA. The CDR3 DNA sequence: TGCAGCGTTCTCAGGGCCAGCACCTACGAGCAGTACTTC. It encodes CSVLRASTYEQYF.

This sequence joins TRBV2 and TRBJ2-2; D may be TRBD2 (5 bases). CDR1 is SNHLY and CDR2 is FYNNEI in the germline V gene. Trimming took off 4 bases at V and 1 base at J, with 10 bases between the two ends. The CDR3 is 15 amino acids. The CDR3 spells CASSALAVNTGELFF. CDR3 in DNA: TGTGCCAGCAGTGCCCTAGCAGTGAACACCGGGGAGCTGTTTTTT.

The chain combines TRBV6-1 with TRBJ2-3; a possible D gene is TRBD1 (6 bases). Germline-derived CDR1 and CDR2 are MNHNS and SASEGT. The CDR3 extends over 14 amino acids. V lost 6 bases and J lost 2, with 12 bases in between. The CDR3 DNA reads as TGTGCCAGCAGCTACAGGGTTTACACAGATACGCAGTATTTT. Its translation: CASSYRVYTDTQYF.

The V gene is TRBV27, the J gene TRBJ2-5; TRBD2 might be the D (5 bases). The DNA end favors TRBJ2-7, so the J call may be wrong. This CDR3 contains 15 residues. CDR1 is MNHEY, CDR2 SMNVEV, per germline (reference sequence). CDR3 DNA: TGTGCCAGCAGTTTAGGCATGCTCGGAGAGGGCGAGCAGTACTTC. Protein product: CASSLGMLGEGEQYF.

The chain is built from TRBV7-6 and TRBJ1-3, with 7 nucleotides matching TRBD1. After removal of 5 bases from V and 0 bases from J, the junction contained 7 bases not matched to a gene. Germline V gives CDR1 SGHVS, CDR2 FNYEAQ. This CDR3 spans 16 amino acids. The CDR3 is CASSPEGQHSGNTIYF. Written as DNA, the CDR3 is TGTGCCAGCAGCCCAGAGGGACAGCACTCTGGAAACACCATATATTTT.

The chain carries TRBV19 and TRBJ2-6, with D perhaps TRBD1 (5 bases). The CDR3 has 16 amino acids. Germline CDR1 and CDR2: LNHDA and SQIVND (reference sequence). V was pared by 7 bases and J by 0 bases, with 13 bases between. Written as DNA, the CDR3 is TGTGCCAGTAAGGGGCCCCAGAGCTCTGGGGCCAACGTCCTGACTTTC. It specifies CASKGPQSSGANVLTF.

This sequence joins TRBV28 and TRBJ2-7, with a weak D call TRBD2 (6 bases). This CDR3 is built from 13 residues. V was clipped by 5 bases and J by 2 bases, with 10 bases between them. CDR1 is MDHEN, CDR2 SYDVKM, per germline. CDR3 loop: CASSIAGPYEQYF. CDR3 coding DNA: TGTGCCAGCAGTATCGCGGGACCCTACGAGCAGTACTTC.

CDR3 DNA: TGTGCCAGTAGTGAAAGCGGGAGAAGGATAACAGATACGCAGTATTTT. Translation gives CASSESGRRITDTQYF. The J gene is TRBJ2-3, the V gene TRBV19; TRBD2 matches at 8 bases. The J segment lost 3 bases and the V segment lost 5 bases, leaving 10 bases of the junction unmatched. Germline-derived CDR1 and CDR2 are LNHDA and SQIVND (reference sequence). The CDR3 extends over 16 amino acids.

The V gene is TRBV6-5, the J gene TRBJ2-7; TRBD1 is a possible D gene (6 bases). The CDR3 runs to 14 residues. Germline CDR1 MNHEY, CDR2 SVGAGI. Trimming cost V 6 bases and J 0 bases, with 12 bases left between them. The CDR3 spells CASSRQASSYEQYF. In DNA, the CDR3 is TGTGCCAGCAGCCGACAGGCGAGCTCCTACGAGCAGTACTTC.

The genes are TRBV9 and TRBJ2-2; the match to TRBD2 covers 7 bases. Germline V CDR1 and CDR2: SGDLS, YYNGEE. CDR3 size: 14 residues. Trimming took 7 bases from V and 5 from J; bases not matched to a gene: 8. DNA for the CDR3: TGTGCCAGCTCCGCGGGAGTAGGGACCGGGGAGCTGTTTTTT. It is translated as CASSAGVGTGELFF.

This chain joins TRBV19 and TRBJ1-5; D is unresolved. Germline CDR1 is LNHDA and CDR2 is SQIVND (reference sequence). The V gene lost 6 bases and the J gene lost 6 bases, with 6 bases spanning the gap. The CDR3 sequence is 11 residues long. The CDR3 bases are TGTGCCAGTAGCTGGAGTCAGCCCCAGCATTTT. This codes for CASSWSQPQHF.

A note on this clone: This likely reflects a read error, since a far larger clone is one base away. The V and J genes are TRBV5-6 and TRBJ2-4, with TRBD2 as a possible D gene (6 bases). V gave up 0 bases and J gave up 8 bases, with 12 bases separating them. Germline V gene data show CDR1 as SGHDT and CDR2 as YYEEEE. The CDR3 consists of 14 residues. The CDR3 region has the DNA TGTGCCAGCAGCTTGGGGGGGGTAAGGGACATTCAGTACTTC. Translated, it gives CASSLGGVRDIQYF.

The chain employs TRBV6-5 and TRBJ1-5; D perhaps matches TRBD1 (6 bases). Germline-derived CDR1 and CDR2 are MNHEY and SVGAGI. The CDR3 contains 13 residues. V lost 4 bases, J lost 7 bases, and 11 bases lay in between. In DNA form, the CDR3 reads TGTGCCAGCAGTTCAGGGGTGTGGCAGCCCCAGCATTTT. It specifies CASSSGVWQPQHF.

The chain has TRBV6-5 and TRBJ1-5; 7 nucleotides agree with TRBD1. Germline V gives CDR1 MNHEY, CDR2 SVGAGI. V shed 7 bases and J 4 bases; nucleotides not matched to a gene: 7. The CDR3 is 14 residues long. This CDR3 reads CASNPTGSNQPQHF. CDR3 nucleotide sequence: TGTGCCAGCAATCCGACAGGGTCTAATCAGCCCCAGCATTTT.

The chain recombines TRBV5-1 with TRBJ2-3; D unclear. Germline V gene lookup returns CDR1 SGHRS and CDR2 YFSETQ. Trimming removed 0 bases from V and 3 bases from J, with 11 bases in between. The CDR3 spans 15 residues. The CDR3 sequence is CASSLVNYITDTQYF. The DNA for the CDR3 is TGCGCCAGCAGCTTGGTAAATTATATAACAGATACGCAGTATTTT.

This chain joins TRBV28 and TRBJ1-2; the match to TRBD1 covers 7 bases. This CDR3 contains 15 residues. Germline CDR1 and CDR2: MDHEN and SYDVKM. Trimming took 6 bases from V and 4 from J; bases not matched to a gene: 11. CDR3 protein: CASRARTGGSYGYTF. CDR3 DNA: TGTGCCAGCAGAGCGAGGACAGGAGGATCCTATGGCTACACCTTC.

This clone was observed a few times. CDR3 in DNA: TGTGCCAGCAGCGTACTAGCGGGAGGAGGCACCGGGGAGCTGTTTTTT. Its protein product is CASSVLAGGGTGELFF. J is TRBJ2-2 and V is TRBV9; 11 nucleotides align to TRBD2. The CDR3 length is 16 residues. Per the germline V gene, CDR1 is SGDLS and CDR2 is YYNGEE. V lost 1 base, J lost 4 bases, and 3 bases stayed unmatched.